The rows below give T cell receptor beta chains drawn from one sample of a study of blood T cell repertoires in COVID-19. Assay used: immunoSEQ multiplex PCR; TCRdb lists only in-frame clones, some missing. Found here are around 15,000 clones, 88% of them singletons; the top ten hold approximately 9.6%. The sample consisted of peripheral blood. The receptors here all came from a human donor in a cohort sampled during active COVID-19. The CDR3 runs from the conserved cysteine through the conserved F or W. A D gene is named only where the DNA matches it firmly. Size is stated for part of the rows, as once, few or many counts, or as a class when the clone is expanded.

V: TRBV5-8
length: 14
D: TRBD2
J: TRBJ2-7
size: NA
CDR3: CASSLSGTTYEQYF
DNA: TGTGCCAGCAGCTTGAGCGGGACTACCTACGAGCAGTACTTC

V: TRBV27
length: 14
D: NA
J: TRBJ2-7
size: NA
CDR3: CASSFRKGPYEQYF
DNA: TGTGCCAGCAGTTTTCGAAAGGGGCCCTACGAGCAGTACTTC

V: TRBV10-3
length: 15
D: NA
J: TRBJ1-5
size: NA
CDR3: CAISDDRTNHQPQHF
DNA: TGTGCCATCAGCGATGACAGGACGAACCATCAGCCCCAGCATTTT

V: TRBV2
length: 13
D: TRBD2
J: TRBJ2-5
size: NA
CDR3: CASSAGGGETQYF
DNA: TGTGCCAGCAGTGCGGGAGGGGGAGAGACCCAGTACTTC

V: TRBV6-5
length: 15
D: TRBD2
J: TRBJ2-1
size: NA
CDR3: CASSTLAGGFDEQFF
DNA: TGTGCCAGCAGCACACTAGCGGGAGGGTTCGATGAGCAGTTCTTC

V: TRBV3-1/TRBV3-2
length: 14
D: TRBD2
J: TRBJ2-1
size: NA
CDR3: CASSPGLASNEQFF
DNA: TGTGCCAGCAGCCCGGGACTAGCGAGCAATGAGCAGTTCTTC

V: TRBV5-1
length: 15
D: TRBD2
J: TRBJ2-3
size: NA
CDR3: CASSRKREGANTQYF
DNA: TGCGCCAGCAGTAGAAAGCGGGAGGGCGCAAATACGCAGTATTTT

V: TRBV5-1
length: 14
D: NA
J: TRBJ2-5
size: once
CDR3: CASSFAGAQETQYF
DNA: TGCGCCAGCAGCTTTGCGGGGGCACAAGAGACCCAGTACTTC

V: TRBV21-1
length: 19
D: NA
J: TRBJ1-2
size: NA
CDR3: CASSNPPGTGGEVDYGYTF
DNA: TGTGCCAGCAGCAATCCACCCGGGACAGGGGGCGAGGTGGACTATGGCTACACCTTC

V: TRBV5-4
length: 17
D: TRBD2
J: TRBJ2-3
size: NA
CDR3: CASSLSAVAGNTDTQYF
DNA: TGTGCCAGCAGCTTGAGCGCCGTAGCGGGAAACACAGATACGCAGTATTTT

V: TRBV6-5
length: 13
D: NA
J: TRBJ2-1
size: NA
CDR3: CASRDSSYNEQFF
DNA: TGTGCCAGCAGGGACAGCTCCTACAATGAGCAGTTCTTC

V: TRBV11-3
length: 14
D: NA
J: TRBJ2-4
size: once
CDR3: CASSFIGVKNIQYF
DNA: TGTGCCAGCAGCTTTATAGGAGTCAAAAACATTCAGTACTTC

V: TRBV2
length: 17
D: TRBD2
J: TRBJ2-3
size: NA
CDR3: CASSLSAGGRGGDTQYF
DNA: TGTGCCAGCTCCCTCTCGGCGGGAGGTCGGGGAGGAGATACGCAGTATTTT

V: TRBV7-2
length: 14
D: NA
J: TRBJ1-1
size: NA
CDR3: CASSSPTRRTEAFF
DNA: TGTGCCAGCAGCTCGCCGACGAGGCGGACTGAAGCTTTCTTT

V: TRBV6-1
length: 14
D: NA
J: TRBJ1-6
size: NA
CDR3: CASSETGTNSPLHF
DNA: TGTGCCAGCAGTGAGACGGGAACCAATTCACCCCTCCACTTT

V: TRBV11-1
length: 14
D: NA
J: TRBJ2-5
size: NA
CDR3: CASSPRQVPLTQYF
DNA: TGTGCCAGCAGCCCAAGACAGGTGCCGCTGACCCAGTACTTC